The source of this TCR beta chain is a study of shared clonotypes between healthy human individuals. Findings and caveats of the study: The naive CD4 repertoires of a few donors were compared, and approximately 5% of clonotypes were shared. Clonotypes not shared had lower generation probabilities than those common to all four donors.

There are a few counts of this clone. The antigen is undetermined. Assay used: immunoSEQ multiplex PCR; TCRdb lists only in-frame clones, some missing. The sample has over a million clones, around 82% seen once. The receptor was isolated from a man in his late teens or twenties in good health. Some clones in this sample may be carry-over from other donors' samples. The sample consisted of memory CD4+ T cells from PBMCs. Subset denoted: CD45RA-negative fraction.

This CDR3 reads CASSLNRMASTDTQYF. CDR3 nucleotide sequence: TGTGCCAGCTCACTAAATCGGATGGCGAGCACAGATACGCAGTATTTT. The chain combines TRBV18 with TRBJ2-3; D is undetermined. This CDR3 has 16 residues. From germline, CDR1 is KGHSH and CDR2 LQKENI. Trimming took 4 bases from V and 0 from J, leaving 14 bases between them.